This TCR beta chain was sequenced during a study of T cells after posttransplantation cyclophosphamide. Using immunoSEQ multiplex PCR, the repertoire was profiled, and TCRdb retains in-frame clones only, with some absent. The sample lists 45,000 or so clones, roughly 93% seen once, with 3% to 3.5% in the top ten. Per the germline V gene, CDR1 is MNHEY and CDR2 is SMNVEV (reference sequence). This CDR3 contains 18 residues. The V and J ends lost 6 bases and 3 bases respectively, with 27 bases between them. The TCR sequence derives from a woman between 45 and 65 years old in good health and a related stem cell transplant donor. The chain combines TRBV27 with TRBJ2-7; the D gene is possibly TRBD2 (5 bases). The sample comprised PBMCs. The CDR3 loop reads CASRASSVLGANFYEQYF. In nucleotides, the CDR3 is TGTGCCAGCAGAGCGAGCTCTGTGTTGGGAGCTAACTTCTACGAGCAGTACTTC.